This T cell receptor beta chain was identified during a study of T-cell reconstitution after alpha-beta-depleted transplantation in children. General study points: Hyperexpanded clones declined; after one year, newly produced T cells mostly supplied diversity. Several hundred rapidly expanded clones from non-depleted graft cells reportedly supplied alpha-beta T cells about two months post-transplant. Surviving recipient T cells and thymic progenitors produced the high day-60 TCRbeta diversity seen in some patients.

Using unique molecular identifiers, the investigators prepared the TCRbeta library. TCRdb reanalysed the PCR reads using MiXCR and keeps one entry per CDR3 protein. The table records about 490,000 distinct CDR3 sequences, under 12% of them present only once. This clonotype was detected only a few times. Its antigen is not known. The TCR was taken from a child aged 2 to 10 with inherited bone marrow failure, due to receive a stem cell transplant. The material was PBMCs, obtained before TCRalphabeta/CD19-depleted stem cell transplant.

The CDR3: CASSQEPPSRGRKVGLFF. For the CDR3, the DNA is TGCGCCAGCAGCCAAGAACCCCCCAGCAGGGGGCGAAAAGTGGGGCTGTTTTTT. The chain has TRBV4-3 and TRBJ2-2; the match to TRBD1 covers 8 bases. Germline CDR1 LGHNA, CDR2 YSLEER. Unmatched junction bases numbered 19, after V lost 0 bases and J lost 13 bases. This CDR3 region has 18 residues.